This T cell receptor beta chain emerged from a study of CXCR3-negative and CXCR3-positive naive CD8 T cells. The CDR3 runs 19 residues. Germline V CDR1 and CDR2: KGHSH, LQKENI. cDNA libraries for TRB were generated by 5' RACE incorporating UMI labels. TCRdb processed the 5' RACE reads again and assigns one entry to each CDR3 protein, with no DNA. This repertoire includes fewer than 55,000 distinct CDR3 sequences. Cells that were CD45RO-CCR7+CD27+CD95- constituted naive CD8+ T cells. Sample: naive CXCR3- CD8+ T cells from blood. Indicated subset: CD45RO-CCR7+CD27+CD95- naive CD8+ T cells lacking CXCR3 (TNR3-). The receptor comes from a human donor in good health. Some clones in this sample may be carry-over from other donors' samples. The rearrangement joins TRBV18 to TRBJ2-1; TCRdb reports TRBD1, a call that lacks DNA to check it against. CDR3 region: CASSSTPPQARCYWNEQFF.